The T cell receptor beta chain under discussion was sequenced for a study of beta chain features in type 1 diabetes. Expressed TCRB transcripts were sequenced, since all the RNA that had been isolated was reverse transcribed. Here immunoSEQ multiplex PCR was the method, and the copy in TCRdb shows in-frame clones only, minus some. This table has 140,000 or so clones, roughly a tenth appearing once. Germline V CDR1 and CDR2: LNHNV, YYDKDF (reference sequence). The CDR3 extends over 13 amino acids. V lost 5 bases and J 0 bases, leaving 5 bases between the germline ends. This clone has only a few counts.

The chain joins TRBV15 to TRBJ1-5; D not certain. This TCR was sampled from a man younger than 35 in good health. Material for sequencing was central memory CD4+ T cells from blood. CDR3 coding DNA: TGTGCCACCAGCCCCAGTAGCAATCAGCCCCAGCATTTT. Residues: CATSPSSNQPQHF.